A selection of T cell receptor beta chains follows, all from one sample in a study of blood T cells in healthy people across ages. TCRdb independently ran MiXCR on the 5' RACE reads; one entry per CDR3 protein. This sample carries approximately 880,000 distinct CDR3 sequences, 40% to 60% of them seen once, and the ten largest clones take about an eighth. Sequencing was carried out using blood. Source of these receptors: a man under 40 in good health. The CDR3 runs from the conserved cysteine through the conserved F or W. The D gene is left open where the match is weak.

CDR3 length: 15; D gene: NA; V gene: TRBV5-1; CDR3 protein: CASSFQSGVTGELFF
CDR3 length: 17; D gene: TRBD2; V gene: TRBV10-3; CDR3 protein: CAISDPGPAGRADTQYF
CDR3 length: 16; D gene: TRBD1; V gene: TRBV12-3/TRBV12-4; CDR3 protein: CASSQRSGTGGGEQYF
CDR3 length: 14; D gene: NA; V gene: TRBV12-3/TRBV12-4; CDR3 protein: CASSVLGYQETQYF
CDR3 length: 17; D gene: TRBD2; V gene: TRBV27; CDR3 protein: CASTKWGLAGGQETQYF
CDR3 length: 14; D gene: NA; V gene: TRBV7-2; CDR3 protein: CASSLMDSYNEQFF
CDR3 length: 14; D gene: NA; V gene: TRBV4-2; CDR3 protein: CASSGTGEAYERYF
CDR3 length: 14; D gene: TRBD1; V gene: TRBV6-1; CDR3 protein: CASSGRQGAPEQFF
CDR3 length: 15; D gene: NA; V gene: TRBV27; CDR3 protein: CASSLSIGAQYEQYF
CDR3 length: 17; D gene: TRBD2; V gene: TRBV7-2; CDR3 protein: CASSLALSLAGGREQYF
CDR3 length: 15; D gene: NA; V gene: TRBV15; CDR3 protein: CATLEWGQSYNEQFF
CDR3 length: 14; D gene: TRBD1; V gene: TRBV2; CDR3 protein: CASSDQRDSETQYF
CDR3 length: 16; D gene: NA; V gene: TRBV6-5; CDR3 protein: CASSLNGGQSTDTQYF
CDR3 length: 15; D gene: TRBD2; V gene: TRBV7-2; CDR3 protein: CASSLGTSESYEQYF
CDR3 length: 12; D gene: NA; V gene: TRBV24-1; CDR3 protein: CATSMWGNEQFF
CDR3 length: 16; D gene: TRBD2; V gene: TRBV20-1; CDR3 protein: CSARADFLAGEDEQFF
CDR3 length: 15; D gene: NA; V gene: TRBV4-3; CDR3 protein: CASSQAGRANYGYTF
CDR3 length: 12; D gene: NA; V gene: TRBV5-1; CDR3 protein: CASSPDADTQYF
CDR3 length: 15; D gene: NA; V gene: TRBV7-9; CDR3 protein: CASSLGAGLNTEAFF
CDR3 length: 14; D gene: TRBD2; V gene: TRBV2; CDR3 protein: CASSRLARTDTQYF